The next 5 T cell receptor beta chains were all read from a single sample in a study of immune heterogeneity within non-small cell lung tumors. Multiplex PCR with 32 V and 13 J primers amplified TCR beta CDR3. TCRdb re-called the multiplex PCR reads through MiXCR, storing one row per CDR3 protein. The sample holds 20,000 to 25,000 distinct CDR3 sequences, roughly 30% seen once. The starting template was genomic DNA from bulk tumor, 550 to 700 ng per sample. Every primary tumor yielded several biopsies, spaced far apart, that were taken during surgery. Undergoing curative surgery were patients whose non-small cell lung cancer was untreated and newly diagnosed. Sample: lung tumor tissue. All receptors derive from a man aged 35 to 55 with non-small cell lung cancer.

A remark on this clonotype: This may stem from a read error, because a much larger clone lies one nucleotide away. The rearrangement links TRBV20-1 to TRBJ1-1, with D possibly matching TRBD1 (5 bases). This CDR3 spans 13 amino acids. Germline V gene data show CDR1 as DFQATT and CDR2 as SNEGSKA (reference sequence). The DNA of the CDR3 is TGCAGTGCTAGAGGCAGGGTGAACACTGAAGATTTCTTT. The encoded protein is CSARGRVNTEDFF.

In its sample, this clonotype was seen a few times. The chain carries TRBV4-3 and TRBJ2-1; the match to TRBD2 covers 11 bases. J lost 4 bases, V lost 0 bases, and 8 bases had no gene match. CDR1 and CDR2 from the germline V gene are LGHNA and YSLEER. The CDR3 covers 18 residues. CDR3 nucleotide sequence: TGCGCCAGCAGCCAAGATACTAGCGGGAGCCTCGGGTACAATGAGCAGTTCTTC. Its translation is CASSQDTSGSLGYNEQFF.

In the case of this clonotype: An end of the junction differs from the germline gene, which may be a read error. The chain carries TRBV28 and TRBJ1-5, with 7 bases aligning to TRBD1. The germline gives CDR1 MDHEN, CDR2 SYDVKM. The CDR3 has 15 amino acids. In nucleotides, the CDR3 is TGTGCCGGCAGGGGGGGGGGGACCGGCAATAAGCCCCAGCATTTT. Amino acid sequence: CAGRGGGTGNKPQHF.

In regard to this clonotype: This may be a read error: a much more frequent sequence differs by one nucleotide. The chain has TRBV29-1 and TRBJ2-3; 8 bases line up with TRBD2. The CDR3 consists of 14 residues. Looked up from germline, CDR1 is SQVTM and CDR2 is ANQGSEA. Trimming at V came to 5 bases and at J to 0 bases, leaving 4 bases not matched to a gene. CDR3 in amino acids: CSVSSSGSTDTQYF. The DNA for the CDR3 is TGCAGCGTTTCGTCTAGCGGGAGCACAGATACGCAGTATTTT.

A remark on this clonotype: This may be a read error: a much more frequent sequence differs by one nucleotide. CDR3 amino acids: CASSLYSRSYQQYF. The CDR3 DNA is TGTGCCAGCAGTTTATACAGCCGCTCCTACCAGCAGTACTTC. V usage is TRBV28 and J usage is TRBJ2-7; D is ambiguous. Germline CDR1 MDHEN, CDR2 SYDVKM. CDR3 size: 14 residues.